These T cell receptor beta chains were read from a single sample in a study of T cells after yellow fever vaccination. TCRdb reanalysed the 5' RACE reads using MiXCR and keeps one entry per CDR3 protein. The table includes about 150,000 distinct CDR3 sequences, 6.6% detected once. Here the sequenced sample was CD4+ T cells sorted from PBMCs, taken 10 days after the yellow fever booster vaccination. These receptors were obtained from a man younger than 40 who received the YFV17D yellow fever vaccine. The CDR3 runs from the conserved cysteine through the conserved F or W. The D gene is left open where the match is weak. Clone size appears in some rows only: once, few, many, or a class for an expanded clone.

>.|.|TRBJ1-5|TRBV6-5
CASRGRPAYQPQHF
TGTGCCAGCAGAGGACGGCCCGCGTATCAGCCCCAGCATTTT
>many|.|TRBJ2-1|TRBV6-2/TRBV6-3
CASSSRVIGEQFF
TGTGCCAGCAGTTCCAGGGTTATCGGTGAGCAGTTCTTC
>few|.|TRBJ2-3|TRBV28
CASSTRDRFLITDTQYF
TGTGCCAGCAGCACACGCGACAGGTTCCTGATCACAGATACGCAGTATTTT
>many|.|TRBJ1-1|TRBV28
CASSTAPPNTEAFF
TGTGCCAGCAGTACTGCTCCCCCGAACACTGAAGCTTTCTTT
>many|TRBD2|TRBJ2-3|TRBV9
CASSVSPGGLTDTQYF
TGTGCCAGCAGCGTATCCCCGGGGGGGCTCACAGATACGCAGTATTTT
>.|TRBD2|TRBJ2-7|TRBV7-9
CASSLEAGAGEQYF
TGTGCCAGCAGCTTAGAGGCGGGAGCTGGCGAGCAGTACTTC
>many|.|TRBJ2-3|TRBV4-3
CASSQLQTDTQYF
TGCGCCAGCAGCCAGCTGCAAACAGATACGCAGTATTTT
>.|.|TRBJ2-3|TRBV7-2
CASSSSATSTDTQYF
TGTGCCAGCAGCTCTAGCGCCACTAGCACAGATACGCAGTATTTT
>many|TRBD1|TRBJ2-7|TRBV28
CASSPGQPPYEQYF
TGTGCCAGCAGTCCGGGACAGCCTCCCTACGAGCAGTACTTC
>many|TRBD1|TRBJ2-2|TRBV12-3/TRBV12-4
CASSWTGAGELFF
TGTGCCAGCAGCTGGACAGGGGCCGGGGAGCTGTTTTTT
>many|TRBD2|TRBJ2-3|TRBV5-1
CASSQGLAGATDTQYF
TGCGCCAGCAGCCAGGGACTAGCGGGAGCCACAGATACGCAGTATTTT
>.|.|TRBJ2-2|TRBV7-2
CASSSRASRELFF
TGTGCCAGCAGCTCCCGAGCTAGCAGGGAGCTGTTTTTT
>many|TRBD2|TRBJ2-1|TRBV20-1
CSARGTSGSSHSYNEQFF
TGCAGTGCCCGGGGGACTAGCGGGAGTTCACACTCCTACAATGAGCAGTTCTTC
>many|.|TRBJ1-2|TRBV7-2
CASSLWDAYYGYTF
TGTGCCAGCAGCTTATGGGACGCTTACTATGGCTACACCTTC
>many|TRBD2|TRBJ2-5|TRBV20-1
CSARTSGAQETQYF
TGCAGTGCTAGAACTAGCGGTGCACAAGAGACCCAGTACTTC
>many|.|TRBJ2-5|TRBV5-1
CASSFGSKAQETQYF
TGCGCCAGCAGCTTCGGATCCAAGGCCCAAGAGACCCAGTACTTC
>many|TRBD2|TRBJ2-3|TRBV7-8
CASSLRVAGGQGDTQYF
TGTGCCAGCAGCTTGAGGGTAGCGGGAGGGCAGGGAGATACGCAGTATTTT
>.|.|TRBJ1-1|TRBV18
CASSPRQDTEAFF
TGTGCCAGCTCACCACGACAGGACACTGAAGCTTTCTTT
>.|.|TRBJ1-4|TRBV5-6
CASSFARLKEKLFF
TGTGCCAGCAGCTTTGCGAGGCTGAAGGAAAAACTGTTTTTT
>many|TRBD1|TRBJ1-1|TRBV20-1
CSAAHLGGQGVNTEAFF
TGCAGTGCTGCCCACCTCGGTGGCCAGGGGGTGAACACTGAAGCTTTCTTT
>many|TRBD2|TRBJ2-1|TRBV7-3
CASSLIGSRERYNEQFF
TGTGCCAGCAGCTTAATAGGGTCGCGGGAGCGGTACAATGAGCAGTTCTTC
>.|.|TRBJ2-2|TRBV29-1
CSVAPITNTGELFF
TGCAGCGTTGCCCCAATTACGAACACCGGGGAGCTGTTTTTT
>.|TRBD2|TRBJ2-3|TRBV20-1
CSASGLAGAWGTDTQYF
TGCAGTGCTTCGGGACTAGCGGGAGCCTGGGGCACAGATACGCAGTATTTT
>.|.|TRBJ2-5|TRBV20-1
CSAGLLGGETQYF
TGCAGTGCTGGGTTACTGGGTGGCGAGACCCAGTACTTC
>.|TRBD2|TRBJ2-1|TRBV7-4
CASSLKKTSGSPDEQFF
TGTGCCAGCAGCCTAAAAAAGACTAGCGGGAGTCCGGATGAGCAGTTCTTC
>once|TRBD1|TRBJ2-6|TRBV5-1
CASKRTGASVQTF
TGCGCCAGCAAACGGACAGGGGCCAGCGTCCAGACTTTC
>few|.|TRBJ2-5|TRBV7-9
CASSPGSVQETQYF
TGTGCCAGCAGCCCCGGCTCGGTCCAAGAGACCCAGTACTTC